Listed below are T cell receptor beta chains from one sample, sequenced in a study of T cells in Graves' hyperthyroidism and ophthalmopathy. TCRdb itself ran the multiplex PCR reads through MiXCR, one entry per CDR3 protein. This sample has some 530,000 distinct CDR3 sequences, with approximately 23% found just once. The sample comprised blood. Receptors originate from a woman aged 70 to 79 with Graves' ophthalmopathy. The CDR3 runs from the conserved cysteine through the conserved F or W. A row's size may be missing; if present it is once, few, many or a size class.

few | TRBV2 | CASGGLAVLGEQYF
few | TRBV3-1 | CASSHSYRRTEAFF
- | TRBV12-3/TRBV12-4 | CASSSYTGLAGVYEQYF
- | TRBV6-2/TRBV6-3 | CASSLQGATTGELFF
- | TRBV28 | CASSSLGTSGRASPDTQYF
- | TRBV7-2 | CASSLEGQVGVPQHF
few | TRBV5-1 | CASSSGPANTGELFF
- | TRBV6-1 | CASSSRDRFFGSPLHF
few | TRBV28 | CASSLGRMGQAGYEQYF
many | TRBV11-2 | CASSPGTGGIDGYTF